This T cell receptor (beta chain) was retrieved from a study of T cell repertoires in cytomegalovirus infection. The study, taken as a whole, reports: The study found HLA-C-restricted CMV-specific TCR beta clonotypes dominating the ex vivo response.

Each CDR3 protein is one row after TCRdb ran MiXCR on the reads. The data show 85,000 to 130,000 distinct CDR3 sequences, around 22% seen once. After removal of 2 bases from V and 6 bases from J, the junction contained 3 bases not matched to a gene. This CDR3 contains 14 residues. Germline V gene sequence: CDR1 MNHNY, CDR2 SVGAGI (reference sequence). This clonotype was recorded a few times. Its antigen is undetermined. The specimen sequenced was CD8+ T cells from PBMCs. The receptor comes from a human donor in good health (CMV status not recorded). Some clones in this sample may be carry-over from other donors' samples. V gene TRBV6-6 combines with J gene TRBJ1-2; TRBD1 agrees at 10 bases. The DNA of the CDR3 is TGTGCCAGCAGTTACCATGACAGGGGGCATGGCTACACCTTC. Translating gives CASSYHDRGHGYTF.